Shown below are 14 T cell receptor beta chains from a single sample sequenced in a study of T-cell reconstitution after alpha-beta-depleted transplantation in children (TCRdb year 2016). Libraries were constructed by PCR. TCRdb lists the instrument as Illumina HiSeq 2500. TCR libraries were prepared with molecular barcoding, using unique molecular identifiers to normalize TCRbeta repertoire quantification. Clones were called with MiXCR by TCRdb after fastp trimmed the public reads at Q25, and only in-frame beta chains were retained. Here each entry gathers all rows of one CDR3 protein and keeps the most common genes and DNA. Across this sample there are 350,000 to 400,000 distinct CDR3 sequences, with 13% seen only once. The ten most abundant clones make up 3.5% to 4.5% of the sample. This sample comprised PBMCs, obtained from the stem cell graft. The origin of the receptors is a human donor who donated a stem cell graft to a child with Fanconi anemia.

Many counts were recorded for this clonotype. The V gene is TRBV7-9, the J gene TRBJ2-7; D call uncertain. CDR3 length equals 12 residues. V lost 6 bases to trimming and J lost 0 bases, with 6 bases between them. The germline V gene has CDR1 SEHNR and CDR2 FQNEAQ (reference sequence). In nucleotides, the CDR3 is TGTGCCAGCAGTTCAAGCTCCTACGAGCAGTACTTC. Translation gives CASSSSSYEQYF. The complete variable domain, with remaining parts taken from reference TRBV7-9 and TRBJ2-7, reads DTGVSQNPRHKITKRGQNVTFRCDPISEHNRLYWYRQTLGQGPEFLTYFQNEAQLEKSRLLSDRFSAERPKGSFSTLEIQRTEQGDSAMYLCASSSSSYEQYFGPGTRLTVT.

There are many counts of this clonotype. The V call is TRBV28, the J call TRBJ1-1, with no clear D. Germline CDR1 MDHEN, CDR2 SYDVKM. V was shortened by 2 bases and J by 3 bases, with 7 bases between the two germline ends. The CDR3 covers 13 residues. Written as DNA, the CDR3 is TGTGCCAGCAGTTTAGCGCTTTACACTGAAGCTTTCTTT. Translating it yields CASSLALYTEAFF.

This clonotype has more than one count but fewer than ten. The chain couples TRBV25-1 to TRBJ1-2; TRBD1 might be the D (5 bases). This CDR3 region has 13 residues. Germline V gene lookup returns CDR1 MGHDK and CDR2 SYGVNS. Trimming shortened V by 7 bases and J by 7 bases, and 16 bases separated the two germline ends. CDR3 amino acids: CASTSGGVPGYTF. The CDR3 DNA reads as TGTGCCAGCACCTCGGGGGGAGTTCCTGGCTACACCTTC.

V gene TRBV5-6 combines with J gene TRBJ1-3; D may be TRBD1 (6 bases). The germline CDR1 and CDR2 sequences are SGHDT and YYEEEE. This CDR3 region has 15 residues. Deletions cut 2 bases from V and 0 bases from J, with 9 bases between. The DNA of the CDR3 is TGTGCCAGCAGCTTCAGGGGAGGCTCTGGAAACACCATATATTTT. Translated: CASSFRGGSGNTIYF.

The table lists this clonotype with a few counts. The chain carries TRBV29-1 and TRBJ2-5; D is uncertain. CDR1 and CDR2 from the germline V gene are SQVTM and ANQGSEA. Trimming removed 0 bases from V and 3 bases from J, with 11 bases in between. This CDR3 has 14 residues. The CDR3 region is CSVEDTQHEETQYF. The DNA for the CDR3 is TGCAGCGTTGAAGATACGCAACACGAAGAGACCCAGTACTTC.

This clonotype has a handful of counts. The chain has TRBV12-3 or TRBV12-4 and TRBJ2-2; perhaps TRBD2 as D (6 bases). The CDR3 is made up of 14 amino acids. The germline V and J ends were trimmed by 10 bases and 0 bases, with 12 bases remaining between them. The CDR3 nucleotides read TGTGCCACCTCCGGGGACTCGAACACCGGGGAGCTGTTTTTT. It is translated as CATSGDSNTGELFF.

Within the sample, this clonotype is medium-sized. The rearrangement links TRBV28 to TRBJ1-5; maybe TRBD1 (6 bases). This CDR3 comprises 15 residues. Germline V CDR1 and CDR2: MDHEN, SYDVKM. Deletions cut 8 bases from V and 6 bases from J, with 20 bases between. The DNA of the CDR3 is TGTGCCAGCGGGGAAGGGGCAGGGGAGAGTCAGCCCCAGCATTTT. This codes for CASGEGAGESQPQHF.

The chain carries TRBV28 and TRBJ2-2; D is unresolved. Trimming stripped 2 bases from V and 0 bases from J, with 4 bases between. In germline, CDR1 is MDHEN, CDR2 SYDVKM. The CDR3 is 14 amino acids. CDR3 residues: CASSLRTNTGELFF. The CDR3 DNA reads as TGTGCCAGCAGTTTACGCACGAACACCGGGGAGCTGTTTTTT. Looking up the rest from reference TRBV28 and TRBJ2-2 gives the full variable domain: DVKVTQSSRYLVKRTGEKVFLECVQDMDHENMFWYRQDPGLGLRLIYFSYDVKMKEKGDIPEGYSVSREKKERFSLILESASTNQTSMYLCASSLRTNTGELFFGEGSRLTVL.

This clonotype was counted only a few times. The V gene is TRBV12-3 or TRBV12-4, the J gene TRBJ1-3; possibly TRBD1 for D (5 bases). The CDR3 sequence is 16 residues long. The V and J ends lost 6 bases and 0 bases respectively, with 15 bases between them. CDR3 coding DNA: TGTGCCAGCAGCCCCAGGGAGGCGAACTCTGGAAACACCATATATTTT. Its protein is CASSPREANSGNTIYF.

V is TRBV6-2 or TRBV6-3 and J is TRBJ1-5, with 11 bases identical to TRBD1. The CDR3 totals 17 residues. The junction had 12 bases not matched to a gene; V was cut back by 7 bases and J by 4 bases. The V gene's germline CDR1 is MNHEY and CDR2 SVGEGT. CDR3: CASTTPPGQGGNQPQHF. Written as DNA, the CDR3 is TGTGCCAGCACCACCCCACCGGGACAGGGGGGGAATCAGCCCCAGCATTTT.

In its sample, this clonotype was seen a few times. This sequence joins TRBV2 and TRBJ1-1; the D is unclear. Germline V lookup: CDR1 SNHLY, CDR2 FYNNEI. V was shortened by 10 bases and J by 0 bases, with 12 bases between the two germline ends. This CDR3 is built from 13 residues. This CDR3 reads CATQEYLNTEAFF. As DNA, the CDR3 is TGTGCCACCCAGGAATACTTGAACACTGAAGCTTTCTTT. Full variable domain (remainder filled in from reference TRBV2 and TRBJ1-1): EPEVTQTPSHQVTQMGQEVILRCVPISNHLYFYWYRQILGQKVEFLVSFYNNEISEKSEIFDDQFSVERPDGSNFTLKIRSTKLEDSAMYFCATQEYLNTEAFFGQGTRLTVV.

The V and J genes are TRBV11-2 and TRBJ2-1; TRBD1 agrees at 7 bases. Unmatched junction bases numbered 17, after V lost 8 bases and J lost 7 bases. CDR1 and CDR2 from the germline V gene are SGHAT and FQNNGV. This CDR3 has 16 amino acids. The CDR3 bases are TGTGCCAGCGGATTGTACTGGGACAGCTATACTAATGAGCAGTTCTTC. Amino acid sequence: CASGLYWDSYTNEQFF. The variable domain in full, completed from reference TRBV11-2 and TRBJ2-1, reads EAGVAQSPRYKIIEKRQSVAFWCNPISGHATLYWYQQILGQGPKLLIQFQNNGVVDDSQLPKDRFSAERLKGVDSTLKIQPAKLEDSAVYLCASGLYWDSYTNEQFFGPGTRLTVL.

Many counts were recorded for this clonotype. Germline is not matched at one junction end, which may reflect a read error. The gene calls are TRBV5-1 and TRBJ2-1; possibly TRBD2 for D (5 bases). From germline, CDR1 is SGHRS and CDR2 YFSETQ. This CDR3 is built from 15 residues. This CDR3 is CASRLDSSIYNEQFF. The CDR3 nucleotides are TGCGCCAGCAGGTTGGACTCCTCCATTTACAATGAGCAGTTCTTC.

This clonotype has just a few counts. The rearrangement joins TRBV12-3 or TRBV12-4 to TRBJ2-7, with D maybe TRBD2 (6 bases). Between the trimmed V and J ends, which lost 5 bases and 5 bases, there was a span of 13 bases. This CDR3 spans 13 amino acids. CDR3 DNA: TGTGCCAGCAGTCTTTCGGTAGCGGACGAGCAGTACTTC. Translated, it gives CASSLSVADEQYF.